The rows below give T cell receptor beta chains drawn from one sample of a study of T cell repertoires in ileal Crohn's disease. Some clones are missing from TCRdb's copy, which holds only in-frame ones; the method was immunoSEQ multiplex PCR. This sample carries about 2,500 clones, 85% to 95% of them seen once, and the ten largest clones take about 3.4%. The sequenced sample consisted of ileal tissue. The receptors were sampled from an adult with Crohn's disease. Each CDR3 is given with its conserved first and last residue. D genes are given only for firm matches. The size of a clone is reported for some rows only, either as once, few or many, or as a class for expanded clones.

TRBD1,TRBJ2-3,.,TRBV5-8,CASSFLAGGADTQYF,TGTGCCAGCAGCTTCCTGGCAGGGGGCGCAGATACGCAGTATTTT
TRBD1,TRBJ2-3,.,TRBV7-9,CASSPNTGARTDTQYF,TGTGCCAGCAGCCCGAATACAGGGGCCCGCACAGATACGCAGTATTTT
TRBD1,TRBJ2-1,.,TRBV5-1,CASSSDRGRGTNEQFF,TGCGCCAGCAGCTCGGACAGGGGGCGTGGCACCAATGAGCAGTTCTTC
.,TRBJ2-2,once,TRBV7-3,CASSLTRTGELFF,TGTGCCAGCAGCTTAACGCGCACCGGGGAGCTGTTTTTT
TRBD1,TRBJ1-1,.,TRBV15,CATSQGVRTEAFF,TGTGCCACCAGCCAGGGGGTCCGCACTGAAGCTTTCTTT
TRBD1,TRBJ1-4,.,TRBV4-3,CASSQLYRGGEKLFF,TGCGCCAGCAGCCAACTTTACAGGGGAGGCGAAAAACTGTTTTTT
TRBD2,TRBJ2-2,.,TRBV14,CASSPKVGTSVTGELFF,TGTGCCAGCAGCCCGAAGGTCGGGACTAGCGTAACCGGGGAGCTGTTTTTT
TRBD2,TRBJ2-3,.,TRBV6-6,CASWPSGGTDTQYF,TGTGCCAGCTGGCCTAGCGGGGGCACAGATACGCAGTATTTT
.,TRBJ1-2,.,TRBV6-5,CASSWQGVGYGYTF,TGTGCCAGCAGTTGGCAGGGCGTTGGCTATGGCTACACCTTC
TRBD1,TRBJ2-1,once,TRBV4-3,CASSLDRGENEQFF,TGCGCCAGCAGCTTGGACAGGGGGGAAAATGAGCAGTTCTTC
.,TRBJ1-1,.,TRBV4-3,CASSQIRAGSGAGNTEAFF,TGCGCCAGCAGCCAAATAAGGGCGGGGAGTGGGGCGGGGAACACTGAAGCTTTCTTT
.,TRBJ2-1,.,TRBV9,CASSVDSKTYNEQFF,TGTGCCAGCAGCGTAGACAGTAAAACCTACAATGAGCAGTTCTTC
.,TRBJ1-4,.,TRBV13,CASSLRGANEKLFF,TGTGCCAGCAGCTTACGTGGAGCTAATGAAAAACTGTTTTTT
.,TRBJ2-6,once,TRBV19,CASNRAGANVLTF,TGTGCCAGCAACAGGGCTGGGGCCAACGTCCTGACTTTC
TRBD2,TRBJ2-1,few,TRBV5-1,CASSLLSGGADNEQFF,TGCGCCAGCAGCTTGTTAAGCGGGGGGGCCGACAATGAGCAGTTCTTC
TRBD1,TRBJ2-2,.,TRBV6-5,CASSYSWDRGTGELFF,TGTGCCAGCAGTTACTCCTGGGACAGGGGCACCGGGGAGCTGTTTTTT
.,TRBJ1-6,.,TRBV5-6,CASSLDRWGDDSPLHF,TGTGCCAGCAGCTTGGACAGGTGGGGGGACGATTCACCCCTCCACTTT
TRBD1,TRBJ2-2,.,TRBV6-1,CASSEPRGMMFF,TGTGCCAGCAGCGAACCCAGGGGGATGATGTTTTTT
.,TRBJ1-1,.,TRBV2,CASSEAWQGNTEAFF,TGTGCCAGCAGTGAAGCTTGGCAGGGGAACACTGAAGCTTTCTTT
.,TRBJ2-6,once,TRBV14,CASSRRSSGANVLTF,TGTGCCAGCAGCCGAAGGAGCTCTGGGGCCAACGTCCTGACTTTC
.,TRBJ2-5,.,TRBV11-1,CASSSRTEETQYF,TGTGCCAGCAGCTCCCGGACTGAAGAGACCCAGTACTTC
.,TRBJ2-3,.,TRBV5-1,CASGVSTDTQYF,TGCGCCAGTGGAGTCAGCACAGATACGCAGTATTTT
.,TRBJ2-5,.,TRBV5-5,CASSSWTYQETQYF,TGTGCCAGCAGCTCGTGGACTTACCAAGAGACCCAGTACTTC
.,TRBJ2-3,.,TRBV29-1,CSVEDREVDTQYF,TGCAGCGTGGAAGACAGGGAGGTAGATACGCAGTATTTT
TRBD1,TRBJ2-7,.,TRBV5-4,CASSSGQAIYEQYF,TGTGCCAGCAGCTCCGGACAGGCGATATACGAGCAGTACTTC
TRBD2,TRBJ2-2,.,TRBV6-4,CASSERGGTGELFF,TGTGCCAGCAGTGAGCGGGGGGGCACCGGGGAGCTGTTTTTT
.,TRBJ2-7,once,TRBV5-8,CASSARQVPYEQYF,TGTGCCAGCAGCGCCAGACAGGTCCCCTACGAGCAGTACTTC
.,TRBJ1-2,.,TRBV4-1,CASSQAQNYGYTF,TGCGCCAGCAGCCAAGCACAGAATTATGGCTACACCTTC
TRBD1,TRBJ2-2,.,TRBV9,CASSINRGRPGELFF,TGTGCCAGCAGTATTAACAGGGGGCGGCCCGGGGAGCTGTTTTTT
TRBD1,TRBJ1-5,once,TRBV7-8,CASSPDRGNPPRNQPQHF,TGTGCCAGCAGCCCGGACAGGGGTAACCCCCCTCGCAATCAGCCCCAGCATTTT
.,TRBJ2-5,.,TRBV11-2,CASSPLGQRRGETQYF,TGTGCCAGCAGCCCACTTGGACAGAGACGGGGAGAGACCCAGTACTTC
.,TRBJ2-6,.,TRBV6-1,CASSEGGSGANVLTF,TGTGCCAGCAGTGAGGGAGGCTCTGGGGCCAACGTCCTGACTTTC
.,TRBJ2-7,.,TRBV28,CASRQGTTSYEQYF,TGTGCCAGCAGGCAAGGGACAACATCCTACGAGCAGTACTTC
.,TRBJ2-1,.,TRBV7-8,CASSPTAYNEQFF,TGTGCCAGCAGCCCGACAGCCTACAATGAGCAGTTCTTC
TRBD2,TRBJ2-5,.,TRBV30,CAWRPGLAGQWETQYF,TGTGCCTGGAGGCCGGGACTAGCGGGCCAGTGGGAGACCCAGTACTTC
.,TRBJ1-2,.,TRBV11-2,CASSPGRGIRGYTF,TGTGCCAGCAGCCCGGGCAGGGGAATAAGGGGCTACACCTTC
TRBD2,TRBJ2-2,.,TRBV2,CASSEGRGGTTGELFF,TGTGCCAGCAGTGAAGGTCGGGGAGGGACCACCGGGGAGCTGTTTTTT
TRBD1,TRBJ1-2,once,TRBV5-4,CASSLDRGGYGYTF,TGTGCCAGCAGCTTGGACAGGGGGGGATATGGCTACACCTTC
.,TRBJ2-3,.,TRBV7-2,CASSRTYSTDTQYF,TGTGCCAGCAGCCGGACATATAGCACAGATACGCAGTATTTT
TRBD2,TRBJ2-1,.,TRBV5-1,CASSYHTSGALNEQFF,TGCGCCAGCAGCTACCATACTAGCGGGGCGTTAAATGAGCAGTTCTTC